The entry below gives a single T cell receptor (beta chain) sequence along with its context. No antigen is known for it. There were only Caucasian adults among the donors, and all lived in Nashville, Tennessee. Researchers reported that CD8 memory united CD45RO+ cells with CCR7-negative CD45RA+ TemRA cells. The germline V gene encodes CDR1 SQVTM and CDR2 ANQGSEA. CDR3 length: 13 residues. The V and J ends lost 6 bases and 4 bases, in that order; junction bases with no gene match: 9. The sample belongs to a study of shared clonotypes between healthy human individuals. Study results and caveats: What limited the represented genetic and exposure-history diversity was the small number of donors.

Genomic DNA per cell subset filled all wells of several immunoSEQ plates. Sequenced by immunoSEQ multiplex PCR; TCRdb stores in-frame clones only, minus some. This sample carries about 120,000 clones, about 70% of them seen once, and the ten largest clones take 24%. V is TRBV29-1 and J is TRBJ2-7, with 7 bases identical to TRBD2. This receptor was taken from a woman in her twenties or thirties in good health. The specimen was memory CD8+ T cells sorted from blood. As for subset: CD45RO+ cells pooled with CCR7-negative TemRA cells. CDR3 DNA sequence: TGCAGCGTCAGGGAGGGAGTTAGATACGAGCAGTACTTC. Its protein product is CSVREGVRYEQYF.